Each of the 20 T cell receptor beta chains below was sequenced from the same sample in a study. Treg sorting used a CD4+CD25+CD127-/low gate. TCRdb re-derived calls from the 5' RACE reads in MiXCR, one entry per CDR3 protein. There are fewer than 65,000 distinct CDR3 sequences in the sample; less than 25% occur only once, and 3.2% lies in the top ten. The sample taken for sequencing was tumor-infiltrating Tregs sorted from the breast tumor. The receptors originated from a female donor with breast cancer.

As for this clonotype: A read error is possible here, since a much larger clone lies one base away. The rearrangement joins TRBV20-1 to TRBJ2-7; possibly TRBD2 for D (6 bases). The V and J ends lost 3 bases and 5 bases respectively, with 11 bases between them. The CDR3 extends over 12 amino acids. Germline-derived CDR1 and CDR2 are DFQATT and SNEGSKA (reference sequence). CDR3 coding DNA: TGCAGTGCTAGTTCGGGAGACCACGAGCAGTACTTC. It codes for CSASSGDHEQYF.

The chain combines TRBV2 with TRBJ2-3; D possibly corresponds to TRBD1 (6 bases). The CDR3 extends over 14 amino acids. Trimming stripped 7 bases from V and 5 bases from J, with 16 bases between. In germline, CDR1 is SNHLY, CDR2 FYNNEI. As DNA, the CDR3 is TGTGCCAGCACGAGGGGGTATCAAGGAGATACGCAGTATTTT. This sequence encodes CASTRGYQGDTQYF.

This clonotype was observed a few times. This sequence joins TRBV27 and TRBJ1-1; 9 bases are shared with TRBD1. Germline assignment: CDR1 MNHEY and CDR2 SMNVEV (reference sequence). With V trimmed by 5 bases and J by 7 bases, 8 bases remained unmatched. The CDR3 runs to 14 residues. The CDR3 DNA is TGTGCCAGCAGTCCTAGGACAGGGGCGGATGAAGCTTTCTTT. Translated: CASSPRTGADEAFF.

This clonotype has a handful of counts. This sequence joins TRBV2 and TRBJ2-1; 7 nucleotides match TRBD1. CDR1 is SNHLY, CDR2 FYNNEI, per germline. This CDR3 is built from 15 residues. With V trimmed by 5 bases and J by 4 bases, 8 bases remained unmatched. The CDR3 DNA is TGTGCCAGCAGTATAGACAGGGATCTGTACAATGAGCAGTTCTTC. This gives the protein CASSIDRDLYNEQFF.

This clonotype occurred many times. This chain joins TRBV7-3 and TRBJ2-6; tentative D call: TRBD1 (6 bases). This CDR3 spans 14 amino acids. Trimming stripped 0 bases from V and 9 bases from J, with 9 bases between. Looked up from germline, CDR1 is SGHTA and CDR2 is FQGTGA. The DNA for the CDR3 is TGTGCCAGCAGCTTAACGCTACAGGGCAACGTCCTGACTTTC. Translation: CASSLTLQGNVLTF.

In its sample, this clonotype was seen once. The chain employs TRBV15 and TRBJ2-5; the D is unclear. Germline V gives CDR1 LNHNV, CDR2 YYDKDF (reference sequence). The CDR3 totals 14 residues. Trimming pared 0 bases from V and 2 bases from J, leaving 7 bases between. CDR3 sequence: CATSRDLGQETQYF. The DNA of the CDR3 is TGTGCCACCAGCAGAGATCTGGGACAAGAGACCCAGTACTTC.

The rearrangement uses TRBV3-1 and TRBJ2-5; D not certain. There are 14 residues in the CDR3. The V and J ends lost 1 base and 6 bases respectively, with 12 bases between them. Germline CDR1 is LGHDT and CDR2 is YNNKEL (reference sequence). CDR3: CASSQGPHRKTQYF. The CDR3 DNA follows: TGTGCCAGCAGCCAAGGTCCACACCGAAAGACCCAGTACTTC.

This clonotype was counted a few times. The V call is TRBV6-5, the J call TRBJ1-1, with 8 bases fitting TRBD1. CDR1 MNHEY and CDR2 SVGAGI come from the germline V gene. After removal of 6 bases from V and 10 bases from J, the junction contained 4 bases not matched to a gene. The CDR3 loop spans 11 amino acids. The CDR3 sequence: CASSNRGAAFF. The CDR3 nucleotides read TGTGCCAGCAGCAACAGGGGGGCAGCTTTCTTT.

This clonotype occurred a few times. J is TRBJ1-2 and V is TRBV20-1; no clear D gene. Looked up from germline, CDR1 is DFQATT and CDR2 is SNEGSKA (reference sequence). Trimming took 3 bases from V and 4 from J, leaving 9 bases between them. The CDR3 is 12 residues long. CDR3 coding DNA: TGCAGTGCTAGGACGGAAACCTATGGCTACACCTTC. Translation gives CSARTETYGYTF.

This chain joins TRBV5-1 and TRBJ1-1, with 9 bases fitting TRBD1. The CDR3 covers 15 residues. V was pared by 4 bases and J by 1 base, with 5 bases of the junction left unmatched. Germline lookup yields CDR1 SGHRS and CDR2 YFSETQ. CDR3 protein: CASSTPGQGNTEAFF. The CDR3 DNA follows: TGCGCCAGCAGCACCCCGGGACAGGGGAACACTGAAGCTTTCTTT.

This clonotype was observed many times. The junction and the germline gene differ at one end; a read error may be behind it. This chain links TRBV7-7 with TRBJ1-1; D remains unclear. Germline-derived CDR1 and CDR2 are SSHAT and FNYEAQ (reference sequence). This CDR3 contains 13 residues. This CDR3 is CASSLEANTEAFF. The CDR3 nucleotides are TGTGCTAGCAGCTTAGAGGCTAACACTGAAGCTTTCTTT. Using reference TRBV7-7 and TRBJ1-1 for the parts outside the CDR3, the full variable domain is GAGVSQSPRYKVTKRGQDVTLRCDPISSHATLYWYQQALGQGPEFLTYFNYEAQPDKSGLPSDRFSAERPEGSISTLTIQRTEQRDSAMYRCASSLEANTEAFFGQGTRLTVV.

V and J are TRBV7-2 and TRBJ2-3; D is undetermined. Germline CDR1 SGHTA, CDR2 FQGNSA. The CDR3 sequence is 14 residues long. V was shortened by 2 bases and J by 4 bases, with 10 bases between the two germline ends. The CDR3 sequence is CASSLSPKSDTQYF. For the CDR3, the DNA is TGTGCCAGCAGCTTAAGTCCTAAATCAGATACGCAGTATTTT.

This sequence joins TRBV2 and TRBJ2-2, with a possible D match to TRBD1 (5 bases). Trimming shortened V by 6 bases and J by 0 bases, and 8 bases separated the two germline ends. Germline CDR1 and CDR2: SNHLY and FYNNEI. The CDR3 has 14 residues. The CDR3 here is CASRTGSNTGELFF. The CDR3 nucleotides read TGTGCCAGCAGAACAGGCTCGAACACCGGGGAGCTGTTTTTT.

This clonotype has more than one count but fewer than ten. This chain uses TRBV7-2 with TRBJ2-7; 10 nucleotides match TRBD2. Trimming took 1 base from V and 5 from J; bases not matched to a gene: 8. Per germline, CDR1 SGHTA and CDR2 FQGNSA. This CDR3 is built from 16 residues. CDR3 loop: CASSLVDPLAGDEQYF. The CDR3 DNA is TGTGCCAGCAGCTTAGTAGACCCGCTAGCGGGAGACGAGCAGTACTTC.

Concerning this clonotype itself: The CDR3 does not close with the conserved phenylalanine or tryptophan, likely indicating a read error. This chain links TRBV12-3 or TRBV12-4 with TRBJ2-2; D not certain. The germline V and J ends were trimmed by 6 bases and 2 bases, with 7 bases remaining between them. The CDR3 covers 13 residues. CDR3 region: CASRAVNTGELFL. The CDR3 bases are TGTGCCAGCAGAGCAGTCAACACCGGGGAGCTGTTTCTT.

This clonotype has just a few counts. The V call is TRBV18, the J call TRBJ2-1; 9 nucleotides agree with TRBD1. The germline CDR1 and CDR2 sequences are KGHSH and LQKENI. There are 16 residues in the CDR3. Trimming cost V 5 bases and J 5 bases; bases outside gene matches: 10. CDR3 coding DNA: TGTGCCAGCTCAATCAAACAGGGGGCCCTAAACAATGAGCAGTTCTTC. Translation gives CASSIKQGALNNEQFF.

Written as DNA, the CDR3 is TGTGCCAGCAGCTCCGGGCTAGCGGGTTCTTCCTACGAGCAGTACTTC. The encoded protein is CASSSGLAGSSYEQYF. V gene TRBV7-8 combines with J gene TRBJ2-7; TRBD2 matches 8 bases. The CDR3 is made up of 16 amino acids. Germline V lookup: CDR1 SGHVS, CDR2 FQNEAQ. Trimming at V came to 4 bases and at J to 1 base, leaving 9 bases not matched to a gene.

The rearrangement links TRBV24-1 to TRBJ2-1; D is possibly TRBD2 (5 bases). Germline V gene lookup returns CDR1 KGHDR and CDR2 SFDVKD. The V and J ends lost 4 bases and 1 base respectively, with 7 bases between them. The CDR3 spans 14 residues. The CDR3 reads CATSEEGSYNEQFF. CDR3 nucleotide sequence: TGTGCCACCAGTGAAGAGGGATCCTACAATGAGCAGTTCTTC.

This clonotype was seen repeatedly, ten times or more. The genes are TRBV6-1 and TRBJ2-7; TRBD1 agrees at 9 bases. The CDR3 is 15 residues long. Trimming took 6 bases from V and 3 from J; bases not matched to a gene: 9. Germline CDR1 MNHNS, CDR2 SASEGT. Here the CDR3 reads CASSLTGGIRYEQYF. The DNA of the CDR3 is TGTGCCAGCAGCCTGACAGGGGGGATTCGCTACGAGCAGTACTTC.

By sample fraction, this clonotype is medium-sized. The chain uses TRBV7-2 and TRBJ2-7, with no clear D. Looked up from germline, CDR1 is SGHTA and CDR2 is FQGNSA. Trimming removed 1 base from V and 6 bases from J, with 10 bases in between. CDR3 size: 13 residues. CDR3 DNA: TGTGCCAGCAGCTTAGATTCACATTTCGAGCAGTACTTC. Translation: CASSLDSHFEQYF.